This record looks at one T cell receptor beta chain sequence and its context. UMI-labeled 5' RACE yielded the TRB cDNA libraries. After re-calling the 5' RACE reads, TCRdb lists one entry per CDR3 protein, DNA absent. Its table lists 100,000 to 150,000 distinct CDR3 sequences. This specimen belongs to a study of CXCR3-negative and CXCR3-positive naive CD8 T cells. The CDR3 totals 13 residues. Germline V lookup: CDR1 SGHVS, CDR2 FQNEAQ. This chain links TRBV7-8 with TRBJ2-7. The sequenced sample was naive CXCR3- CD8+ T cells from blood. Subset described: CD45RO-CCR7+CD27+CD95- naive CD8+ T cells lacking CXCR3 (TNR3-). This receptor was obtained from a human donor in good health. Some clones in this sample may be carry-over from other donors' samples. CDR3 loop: CASSLDEAYEQYF.